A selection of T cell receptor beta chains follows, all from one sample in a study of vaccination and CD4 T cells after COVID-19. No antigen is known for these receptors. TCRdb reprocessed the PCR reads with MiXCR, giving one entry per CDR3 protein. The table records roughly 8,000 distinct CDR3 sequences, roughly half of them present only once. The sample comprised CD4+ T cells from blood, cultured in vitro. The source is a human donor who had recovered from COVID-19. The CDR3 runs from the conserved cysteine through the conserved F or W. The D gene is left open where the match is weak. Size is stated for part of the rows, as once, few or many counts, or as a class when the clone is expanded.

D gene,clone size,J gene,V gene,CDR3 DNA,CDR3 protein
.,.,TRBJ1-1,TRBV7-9,TGTGCCAGCAGCTTAGCGGGGCGGGGGCGGCCTACTGAAGCTTTCTTT,CASSLAGRGRPTEAFF
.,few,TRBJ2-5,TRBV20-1,TGCAGTGCTAGTCAAGGGGGTACGGAGACCCAGTACTTC,CSASQGGTETQYF
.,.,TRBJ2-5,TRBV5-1,TGCGCCAGCAGCTCCGGGCGAGCGGTCACGGAGACCCAGTACTTC,CASSSGRAVTETQYF
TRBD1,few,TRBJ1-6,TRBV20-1,TGCAGTGCAATCCGGGACAGGGCCTATAATTCACCCCTCCACTTT,CSAIRDRAYNSPLHF
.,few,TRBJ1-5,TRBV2,TGTGCCAGCAAGCGCCAGCCCGATCAGCCCCAGCATTTT,CASKRQPDQPQHF
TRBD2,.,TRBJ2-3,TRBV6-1,TGTGCCACCAAACGAGTAGCGGGAGGGACCACAGATACGCAGTATTTT,CATKRVAGGTTDTQYF
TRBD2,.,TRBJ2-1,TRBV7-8,TGTGCCAGCCGCCGGCTAGCGGGAGGCCTCTCCTACAATGAGCAGTTCTTC,CASRRLAGGLSYNEQFF
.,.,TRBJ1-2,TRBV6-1,TGTGCCAGCAGAGAGACAGATTATACTGGCTACACCTTC,CASRETDYTGYTF
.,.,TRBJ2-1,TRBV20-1,TGCAGTGCTAGCCACCGGGGGAGCTCCTACAATGAGCAGTTCTTC,CSASHRGSSYNEQFF
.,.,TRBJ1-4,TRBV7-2,TGTGCCAGCAGCGCGGCGGCGAGTGAAAAACTGTTTTTT,CASSAAASEKLFF